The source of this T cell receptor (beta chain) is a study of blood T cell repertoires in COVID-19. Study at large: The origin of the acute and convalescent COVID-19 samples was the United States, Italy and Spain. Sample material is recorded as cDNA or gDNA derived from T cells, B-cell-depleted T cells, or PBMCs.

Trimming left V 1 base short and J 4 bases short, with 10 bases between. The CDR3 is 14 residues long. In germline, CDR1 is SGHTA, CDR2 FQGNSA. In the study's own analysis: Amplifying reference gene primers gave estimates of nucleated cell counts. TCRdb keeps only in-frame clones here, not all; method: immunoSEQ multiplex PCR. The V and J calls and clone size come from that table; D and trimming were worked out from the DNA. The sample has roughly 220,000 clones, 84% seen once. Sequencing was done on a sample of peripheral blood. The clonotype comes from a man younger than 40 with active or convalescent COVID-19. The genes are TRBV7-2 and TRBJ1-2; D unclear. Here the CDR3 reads CASSLDPVGYGYTF. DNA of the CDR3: TGTGCCAGCAGCTTAGATCCCGTCGGCTATGGCTACACCTTC.